This T cell receptor (beta chain) was obtained from a study of brain T cells in children with intractable seizures. Regarding the study as a whole: Pre- and post-surgery blood differed in depth, so pre-surgery absences may be undersampling. Only CDR3 sequence similarity suggested viral specificity, without known HCMV serostatus.

The repertoire was sequenced with immunoSEQ multiplex PCR; TCRdb's copy has only in-frame clones and lacks some. This sample yields about 340,000 clones, of which 93% are seen a single time; about 5.8% belongs to the top ten. CDR1 and CDR2 from the germline V gene are MNHEY and SVGAGI. The CDR3 runs 15 residues. V shed 6 bases, J shed 4 bases, and the junction held 9 bases outside the gene matches. Turning to this clone: Its antigen is still unknown.

Time point specified: blood from clinic visit 5 months post-surgery; TSC patient then seizure free. Surgery cases with the highest brain T cell transcript signatures were chosen for sequencing. At least one anti-epileptic drug was given before surgery. The sequences come from peripheral blood, collected 4 to 5 months after surgery. J is TRBJ2-7 and V is TRBV6-5, with 10 positions matching TRBD1. This clonotype originated in a boy under two years old with tuberous sclerosis and intractable seizures. CDR3 amino acids: CASREEGQGKYEQYF. The DNA of the CDR3 is TGTGCCAGCAGAGAGGAGGGACAGGGGAAATACGAGCAGTACTTC.